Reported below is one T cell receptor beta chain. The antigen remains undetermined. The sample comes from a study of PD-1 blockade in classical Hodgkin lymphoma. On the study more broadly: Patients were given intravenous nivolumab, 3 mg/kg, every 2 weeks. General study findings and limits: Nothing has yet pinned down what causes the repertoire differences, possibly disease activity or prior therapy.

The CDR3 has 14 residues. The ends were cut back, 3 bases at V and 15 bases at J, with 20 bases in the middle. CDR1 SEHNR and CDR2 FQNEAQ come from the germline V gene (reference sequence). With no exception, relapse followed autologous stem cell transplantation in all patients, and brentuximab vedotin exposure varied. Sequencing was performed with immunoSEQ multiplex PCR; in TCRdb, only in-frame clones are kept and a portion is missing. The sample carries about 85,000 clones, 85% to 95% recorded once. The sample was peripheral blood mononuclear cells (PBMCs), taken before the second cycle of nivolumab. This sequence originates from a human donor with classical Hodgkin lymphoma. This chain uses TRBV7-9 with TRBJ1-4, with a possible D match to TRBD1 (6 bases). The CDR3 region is CASSFGRSVDSLFF. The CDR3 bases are TGTGCCAGCAGCTTCGGGCGGTCCGTGGACAGCTTGTTTTTT.